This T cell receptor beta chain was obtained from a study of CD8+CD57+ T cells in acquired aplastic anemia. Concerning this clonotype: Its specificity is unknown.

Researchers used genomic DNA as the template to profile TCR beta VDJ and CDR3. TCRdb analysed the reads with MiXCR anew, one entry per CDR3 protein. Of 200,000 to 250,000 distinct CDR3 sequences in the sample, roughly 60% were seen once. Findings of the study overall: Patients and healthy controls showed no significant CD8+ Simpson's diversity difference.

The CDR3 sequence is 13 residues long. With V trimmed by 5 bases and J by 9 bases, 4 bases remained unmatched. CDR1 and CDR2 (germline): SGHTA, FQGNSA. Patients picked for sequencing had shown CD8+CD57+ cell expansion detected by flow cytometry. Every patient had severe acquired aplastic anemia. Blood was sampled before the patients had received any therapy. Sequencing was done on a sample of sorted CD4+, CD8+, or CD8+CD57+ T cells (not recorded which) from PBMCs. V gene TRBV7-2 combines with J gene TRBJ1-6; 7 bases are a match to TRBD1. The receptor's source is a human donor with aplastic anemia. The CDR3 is CASSTRQGSPLHF. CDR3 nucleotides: TGTGCCAGCAGCACCCGACAGGGTTCACCCCTCCACTTT.